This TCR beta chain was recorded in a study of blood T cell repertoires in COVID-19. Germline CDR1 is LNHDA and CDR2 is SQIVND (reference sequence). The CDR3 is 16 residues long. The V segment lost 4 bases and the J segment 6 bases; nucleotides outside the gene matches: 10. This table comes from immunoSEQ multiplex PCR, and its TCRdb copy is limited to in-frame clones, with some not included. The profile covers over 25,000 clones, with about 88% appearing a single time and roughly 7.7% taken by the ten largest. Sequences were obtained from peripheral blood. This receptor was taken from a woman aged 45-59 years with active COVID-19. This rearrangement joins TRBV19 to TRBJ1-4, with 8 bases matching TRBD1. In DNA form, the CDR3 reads TGTGCCAGTAGTACGCTAAACAGGGGGGTTTATGAAAAACTGTTTTTT. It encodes CASSTLNRGVYEKLFF.